These 20 T cell receptor beta chains originate from one sample sequenced in a study of T-cell reconstitution after alpha-beta-depleted transplantation in children. Unique molecular identifiers were incorporated into the prepared TCRbeta library. TCRdb re-called the PCR reads through MiXCR, storing one row per CDR3 protein. The repertoire holds 65,000 to 90,000 distinct CDR3 sequences, with about 11% as singletons. Here the sequenced sample was PBMCs, taken before TCRalphabeta/CD19-depleted stem cell transplant. These receptors came from a boy aged 5-17 years with acute myeloid leukemia, due to receive a stem cell transplant.

This clonotype has at least ten counts. This chain joins TRBV29-1 and TRBJ1-2; possibly TRBD1 for D (6 bases). Germline V gives CDR1 SQVTM, CDR2 ANQGSEA. V lost 1 base to trimming and J lost 3 bases, with 12 bases between them. The CDR3 totals 14 residues. The CDR3: CSVEVSRGDYGYTF. The CDR3 DNA follows: TGCAGCGTTGAAGTAAGCAGGGGAGACTATGGCTACACCTTC. The entire variable domain, with the rest obtained from reference TRBV29-1 and TRBJ1-2, is as follows: SAVISQKPSRDICQRGTSLTIQCQVDSQVTMMFWYRQQPGQSLTLIATANQGSEATYESGFVIDKFPISRPNLTFSTLTVSNMSPEDSSIYLCSVEVSRGDYGYTFGSGTRLTVV.

This clonotype has ten or more counts. This rearrangement joins TRBV7-8 to TRBJ2-1, with 13 bases lining up with TRBD2. V gave up 0 bases and J gave up 4 bases; unmatched junction bases: 6. The V gene's germline CDR1 is SGHVS and CDR2 FQNEAQ. The CDR3 runs 18 residues. In DNA, the CDR3 is TGTGCCAGCAGCTTAGCCTTTGGACTAGCGGGAGAATACAATGAGCAGTTCTTC. Translated, it gives CASSLAFGLAGEYNEQFF.

This clonotype was picked up many times. The chain is built from TRBV12-3 or TRBV12-4 and TRBJ1-1, with a possible D match to TRBD1 (5 bases). The CDR3 spans 12 residues. The V end lost 5 bases, the J end lost 11 bases, and 15 bases lay between the germline ends. Written as DNA, the CDR3 is TGTGCCAGCAGTCCTCAAAGGGGTGAGGCTTTCTTT. Translating gives CASSPQRGEAFF.

There are many counts of this clonotype. The chain carries TRBV29-1 and TRBJ2-3; no clear D. There are 12 residues in the CDR3. V was pared by 5 bases and J by 4 bases, with 10 bases between. Germline CDR1 is SQVTM and CDR2 is ANQGSEA. In DNA form, the CDR3 reads TGCAGCGTTCAGGAGTTCGCAGATACGCAGTATTTT. The encoded protein is CSVQEFADTQYF.

This clonotype was seen a few times. The rearrangement links TRBV28 to TRBJ1-5; TRBD1 aligns across 10 bases. V lost 5 bases, J lost 3 bases, and 4 bases stayed unmatched. Germline V CDR1 and CDR2: MDHEN, SYDVKM. The CDR3 totals 15 residues. The CDR3 sequence: CASSPGTGVNQPQHF. For the CDR3, the DNA is TGTGCCAGCAGTCCCGGGACAGGGGTCAATCAGCCCCAGCATTTT.

This clonotype was counted ten times or more. This chain joins TRBV5-5 and TRBJ1-2; unclear D gene. The CDR3 has 14 amino acids. Germline CDR1 is SGHKS and CDR2 is YYEKEE (reference sequence). V dropped 4 bases and J dropped 3 bases, with 13 bases sitting between them. The CDR3 DNA is TGTGCCAGCAGCGCACATTATAGGGACTATGGCTACACCTTC. Amino acids: CASSAHYRDYGYTF. Filled out from reference TRBV5-5 and TRBJ1-2, the complete variable domain reads DAGVTQSPTHLIKTRGQQVTLRCSPISGHKSVSWYQQVLGQGPQFIFQYYEKEERGRGNFPDRFSARQFPNYSSELNVNALLLGDSALYLCASSAHYRDYGYTFGSGTRLTVV.

V usage is TRBV19 and J usage is TRBJ2-5; 8 bases map to TRBD2. After removal of 4 bases from V and 4 bases from J, the junction contained 5 bases not matched to a gene. Germline V lookup: CDR1 LNHDA, CDR2 SQIVND (reference sequence). This CDR3 has 14 residues. The CDR3 DNA reads TGTGCCAGTAGTACGGCGGGAGGTGTAGAGACCCAGTACTTC. The encoded protein is CASSTAGGVETQYF.

This clonotype occurred many times. CDR3 DNA sequence: TGTGCCACCAGTGCAGGGGGCACTAATCAGCCCCAGCATTTT. Translated, it gives CATSAGGTNQPQHF. This rearrangement joins TRBV24-1 to TRBJ1-5; 8 bases fit TRBD1. Germline CDR1 KGHDR, CDR2 SFDVKD. This CDR3 has 14 amino acids. Losses at the gene ends were 5 bases for V and 4 bases for J; bases not matched to a gene: 3.

There are many counts of this clonotype. The chain couples TRBV15 to TRBJ2-1; tentatively, D is TRBD2 (5 bases). Germline assignment: CDR1 LNHNV and CDR2 YYDKDF (reference sequence). This CDR3 contains 17 residues. The V and J ends lost 0 bases and 2 bases respectively, with 14 bases between them. CDR3 residues: CATSRDPTLDPYNEQFF. CDR3 bases: TGTGCCACCAGCAGAGATCCAACACTAGACCCCTACAATGAGCAGTTCTTC.

This clonotype was counted many times. The chain recombines TRBV9 with TRBJ1-2, with D unclear. The germline V gene has CDR1 SGDLS and CDR2 YYNGEE. The CDR3 has 11 residues. The V and J ends lost 3 bases and 7 bases respectively, with 7 bases between them. CDR3 sequence: CASSAVTGYTF. The CDR3 coding sequence is TGTGCCAGCAGCGCCGTTACTGGCTACACCTTC. Full variable domain (outside the CDR3, taken from reference TRBV9 and TRBJ1-2): DSGVTQTPKHLITATGQRVTLRCSPRSGDLSVYWYQQSLDQGLQFLIQYYNGEERAKGNILERFSAQQFPDLHSELNLSSLELGDSALYFCASSAVTGYTFGSGTRLTVV.

This clonotype was counted at least ten times. The rearrangement uses TRBV7-2 and TRBJ2-6; 7 nucleotides line up with TRBD2. The CDR3 spans 16 residues. Germline values: CDR1 SGHTA, CDR2 FQGNSA. V lost 7 bases and J lost 3; bases outside the gene matches: 9. This CDR3 reads CASTPGRGSGANVLTF. In nucleotides, the CDR3 is TGTGCCAGCACCCCAGGGCGGGGGAGTGGGGCCAACGTCCTGACTTTC.

Details on this clonotype: It may be a read error: a sequence one base away is much more abundant. V gene TRBV7-2 combines with J gene TRBJ2-1; the D gene is possibly TRBD2 (7 bases). Per the germline V gene, CDR1 is SGHTA and CDR2 is FQGNSA. This CDR3 comprises 13 residues. Trimming cost V 1 base and J 13 bases, with 14 bases left between them. The DNA of the CDR3 is TGTGCCAGCAGCTTAGGGGGGGGCTTTGACCAGTTCTTC. Amino acids: CASSLGGGFDQFF. Drawing the rest from reference TRBV7-2 and TRBJ2-1, the complete variable domain is GAGVSQSPSNKVTEKGKDVELRCDPISGHTALYWYRQSLGQGLEFLIYFQGNSAPDKSGLPSDRFSAERTGGSVSTLTIQRTQQEDSAVYLCASSLGGGFDQFFGPGTRLTVL.

This clonotype was recorded at least ten times. The chain has TRBV9 and TRBJ2-1; 7 bases map to TRBD2. The junction had 3 bases not matched to a gene; V was cut back by 3 bases and J by 0 bases. Germline V lookup: CDR1 SGDLS, CDR2 YYNGEE. This CDR3 contains 15 residues. The CDR3 is CASSASGSSYNEQFF. The CDR3 DNA reads as TGTGCCAGCAGCGCTAGCGGCAGCTCCTACAATGAGCAGTTCTTC.

This clonotype was recorded at least ten times. V gene TRBV28 combines with J gene TRBJ1-1; a possible D gene is TRBD1 (5 bases). With 8 bases removed from V and 3 bases from J, the gap between germline ends came to 13 bases. This CDR3 region has 13 residues. Looked up from germline, CDR1 is MDHEN and CDR2 is SYDVKM. CDR3 DNA sequence: TGTGCCAGCGCCGGGGGGAGGGACACTGAAGCTTTCTTT. Its translation: CASAGGRDTEAFF.

This clonotype was counted ten times or more. The chain joins TRBV20-1 to TRBJ2-3; TRBD1 agrees at 8 bases. Germline values: CDR1 DFQATT, CDR2 SNEGSKA (reference sequence). V lost 0 bases and J lost 4; bases outside the gene matches: 3. CDR3 length equals 14 residues. CDR3 nucleotides: TGCAGTGCTAGAGATTTCAGGGGGCCAGATACGCAGTATTTT. Its protein is CSARDFRGPDTQYF.

V and J are TRBV18 and TRBJ2-1, with a tentative D call TRBD2 (5 bases). This CDR3 is built from 12 residues. Trimming cost V 6 bases and J 10 bases, with 13 bases left between them. CDR1 and CDR2 from the germline V gene are KGHSH and LQKENI. The CDR3, as DNA: TGTGCCAGCTCCCCGGGATTAATCGAGCAGTTCTTC. Encoded protein: CASSPGLIEQFF.

In this sample, this clonotype turned up many times. V gene TRBV15 combines with J gene TRBJ1-1; D gene ambiguous. Germline V gene lookup returns CDR1 LNHNV and CDR2 YYDKDF (reference sequence). The CDR3 consists of 14 residues. V gave up 1 base and J gave up 1 base, with 7 bases separating them. The CDR3 nucleotides are TGTGCCACCAGCAGAGGTGGCACGAACACTGAAGCTTTCTTT. Protein sequence: CATSRGGTNTEAFF.

This clonotype was detected ten times or more. The rearrangement links TRBV5-1 to TRBJ2-6; 10 bases are shared with TRBD2. V lost 0 bases and J lost 2; bases outside the gene matches: 8. This CDR3 is built from 19 residues. Germline values: CDR1 SGHRS, CDR2 YFSETQ. DNA of the CDR3: TGCGCCAGCAGCTTGGTAGCGGGGGGCCCACTCACTGGGGCCAACGTCCTGACTTTC. Translating it yields CASSLVAGGPLTGANVLTF.

This clonotype has at least ten counts. The J gene is TRBJ1-5, the V gene TRBV20-1; a weak D match, TRBD1 (6 bases). Deletions cut 3 bases from V and 2 bases from J, with 11 bases between. Germline lookup yields CDR1 DFQATT and CDR2 SNEGSKA (reference sequence). The CDR3 has 14 residues. The CDR3 nucleotides are TGCAGTGCTAGGGGGGGCGAGGGCAATCAGCCCCAGCATTTT. Its translation: CSARGGEGNQPQHF.

This clonotype showed up many times. The chain has TRBV7-8 and TRBJ2-5; 13 bases line up with TRBD2. Germline CDR1 and CDR2: SGHVS and FQNEAQ. Trimming removed 6 bases from V and 5 bases from J; junction bases left unmatched: 12. The CDR3 is made up of 17 amino acids. CDR3 DNA sequence: TGTGCCAGCAGTTTACGCCGACTAGCGGGGGGACGGGAGACCCAGTACTTC. It codes for CASSLRRLAGGRETQYF.